These T cell receptor beta chains were read from a single sample in a study of blood T cells in healthy people across ages. MiXCR, applied by TCRdb to the 5' RACE reads, yields one record per CDR3 protein. The sample carries more than 650,000 distinct CDR3 sequences, approximately 53% recorded once. Sequenced input: blood. The receptors shown here come from a man aged 80 or over in good health. CDR3s include the opening cysteine and the closing phenylalanine or tryptophan. The D gene is left open where the match is weak. The listing skips clone size in some rows; elsewhere it reads once, few, many or a size class.

>TRBJ2-1|11|TRBV5-6|-|-
TGTGCCAGCAGCTTGGGGGGGGCGCAGTTCTTC
CASSLGGAQFF
>TRBJ2-3|17|TRBV20-1|-|-
TGCAGTGCTAGAGATAGGGGGGCGGGAGCTCGGCCAGATACGCAGTATTTT
CSARDRGAGARPDTQYF
>TRBJ1-1|13|TRBV20-1|-|few
TGCAGTGCTAGAGGGGGGTTGGACACTGAAGCTTTCTTT
CSARGGLDTEAFF
>TRBJ2-1|11|TRBV20-1|-|-
TGCAGTGCTAGACCTAGCATCGAGCAGTTCTTC
CSARPSIEQFF
>TRBJ2-7|16|TRBV20-1|TRBD1|-
TGCAGTGCTAGAGTTGGGGGACAGGGGGCCTCCTACGAGCAGTACTTC
CSARVGGQGASYEQYF
>TRBJ2-7|17|TRBV27|TRBD1|few
TGTGCCAGCAGTTTAGGGGGCGGGACAGGATTGTCCTACGAGCAGTACTTC
CASSLGGGTGLSYEQYF
>TRBJ2-1|11|TRBV24-1|-|-
TGTGCCACCGCACTCATCAATGAGCAGTTCTTC
CATALINEQFF
>TRBJ2-5|14|TRBV20-1|TRBD1|-
TGCAGTGCTGCCTGGGACAGTTCCCAAGAGACCCAGTACTTC
CSAAWDSSQETQYF
>TRBJ2-3|14|TRBV25-1|TRBD1|-
TGTGCCAGCAGTGAAAGACAGGGGGTTAGATACGCGTATTTT
CASSERQGVRYAYF
>TRBJ1-1|14|TRBV7-2|-|once
TGTGCCAGCAGCTTAGGCGCGAAGAACACTGAAGCTTTCTTT
CASSLGAKNTEAFF
>TRBJ2-1|15|TRBV13|-|-
TGTGCCAGCAGCCCGTCCCCTTTAGCGCCCAATGAGCAGTTCTTC
CASSPSPLAPNEQFF
>TRBJ2-7|15|TRBV5-1|TRBD1|few
TGCGCCAGCAGCTTGGTTCGACAGGGGCCCTACGAGCAGTACTTC
CASSLVRQGPYEQYF
>TRBJ2-4|17|TRBV6-2/TRBV6-3|-|-
TGTGCCAGCAGTTACCACGACACCGCGAGGGCCAAAAACATTCAGTACTTC
CASSYHDTARAKNIQYF
>TRBJ1-5|15|TRBV28|TRBD1|-
TGTGCCAGTTCGACAGGGGTCCAGAGCAATCAGCCCCAGCATTTT
CASSTGVQSNQPQHF
>TRBJ2-5|16|TRBV10-2|TRBD2|-
TGCGCCAGCAGTCTGATAACTAGCGGGAGAACGGGGGAGCAGTACTTC
CASSLITSGRTGEQYF
>TRBJ1-2|14|TRBV29-1|-|-
TGCAGCGTTGAGGGGCCGGGACCGGGCTATGGCTACACCTTC
CSVEGPGPGYGYTF